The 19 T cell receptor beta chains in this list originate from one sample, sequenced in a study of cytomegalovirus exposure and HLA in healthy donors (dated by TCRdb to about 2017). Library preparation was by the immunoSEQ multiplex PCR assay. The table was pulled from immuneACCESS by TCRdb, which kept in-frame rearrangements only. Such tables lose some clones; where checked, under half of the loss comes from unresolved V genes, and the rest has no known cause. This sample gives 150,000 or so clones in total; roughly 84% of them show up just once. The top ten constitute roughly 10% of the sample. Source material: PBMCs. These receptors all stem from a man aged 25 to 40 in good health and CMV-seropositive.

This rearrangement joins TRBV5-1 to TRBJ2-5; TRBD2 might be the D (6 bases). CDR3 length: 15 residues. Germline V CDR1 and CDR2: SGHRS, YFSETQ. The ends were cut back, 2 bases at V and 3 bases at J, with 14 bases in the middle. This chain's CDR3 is CASSFMGLAKETQYF. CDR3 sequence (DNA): TGCGCCAGCAGCTTCATGGGACTGGCAAAAGAGACCCAGTACTTC.

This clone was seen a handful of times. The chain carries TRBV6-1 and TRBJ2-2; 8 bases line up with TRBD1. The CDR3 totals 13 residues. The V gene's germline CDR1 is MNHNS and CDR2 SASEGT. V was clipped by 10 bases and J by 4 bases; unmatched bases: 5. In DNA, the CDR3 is TGTGCCAACAAGCAGGGGGCCACCGGGGAGCTGTTTTTT. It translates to CANKQGATGELFF.

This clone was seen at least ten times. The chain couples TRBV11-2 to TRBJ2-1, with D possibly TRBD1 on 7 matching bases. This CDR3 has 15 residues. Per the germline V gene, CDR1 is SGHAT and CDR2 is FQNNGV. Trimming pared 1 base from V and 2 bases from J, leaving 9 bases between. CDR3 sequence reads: CASSLARGAYNEQFF. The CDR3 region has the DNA TGTGCCAGCAGCTTAGCCAGGGGGGCCTACAATGAGCAGTTCTTC. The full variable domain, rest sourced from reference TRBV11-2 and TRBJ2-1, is EAGVAQSPRYKIIEKRQSVAFWCNPISGHATLYWYQQILGQGPKLLIQFQNNGVVDDSQLPKDRFSAERLKGVDSTLKIQPAKLEDSAVYLCASSLARGAYNEQFFGPGTRLTVL.

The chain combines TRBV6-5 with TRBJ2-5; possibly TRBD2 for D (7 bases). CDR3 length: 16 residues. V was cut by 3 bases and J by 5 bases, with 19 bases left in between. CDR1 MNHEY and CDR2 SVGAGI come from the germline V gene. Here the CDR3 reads CASSYYPGGAGETQYF. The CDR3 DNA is TGTGCCAGCAGTTATTATCCGGGGGGCGCTGGGGAGACCCAGTACTTC.

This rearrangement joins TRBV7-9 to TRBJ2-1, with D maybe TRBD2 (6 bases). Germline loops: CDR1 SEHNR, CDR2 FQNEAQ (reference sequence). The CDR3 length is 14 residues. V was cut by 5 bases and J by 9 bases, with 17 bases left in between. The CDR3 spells CASSPNVGGGEQFF. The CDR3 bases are TGTGCCAGCAGCCCTAACGTGGGGGGAGGTGAGCAGTTCTTC.

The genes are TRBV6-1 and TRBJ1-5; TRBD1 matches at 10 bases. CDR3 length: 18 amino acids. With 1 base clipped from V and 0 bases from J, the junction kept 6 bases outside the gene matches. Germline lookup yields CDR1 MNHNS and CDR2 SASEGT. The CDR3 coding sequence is TGTGCCAGCAGTGAAGATGACAGGGGGCGGGCTAGCAATCAGCCCCAGCATTTT. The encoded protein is CASSEDDRGRASNQPQHF.

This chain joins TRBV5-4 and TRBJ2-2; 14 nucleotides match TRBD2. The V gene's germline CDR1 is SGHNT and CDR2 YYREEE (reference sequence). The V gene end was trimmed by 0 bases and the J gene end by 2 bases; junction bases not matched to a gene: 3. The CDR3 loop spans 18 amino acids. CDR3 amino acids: CASSLGLAGGSNTGELFF. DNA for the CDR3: TGTGCCAGCAGCTTGGGACTAGCGGGAGGGTCAAACACCGGGGAGCTGTTTTTT. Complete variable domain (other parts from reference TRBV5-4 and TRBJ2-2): ETGVTQSPTHLIKTRGQQVTLRCSSQSGHNTVSWYQQALGQGPQFIFQYYREEENGRGNFPPRFSGLQFPNYSSELNVNALELDDSALYLCASSLGLAGGSNTGELFFGEGSRLTVL.

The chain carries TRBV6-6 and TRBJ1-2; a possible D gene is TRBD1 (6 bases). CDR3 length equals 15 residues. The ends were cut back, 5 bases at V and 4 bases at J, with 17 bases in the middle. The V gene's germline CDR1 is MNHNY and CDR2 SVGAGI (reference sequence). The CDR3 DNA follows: TGTGCCAGCAGTCCCTCCCCGGACAGCAGCTATGGCTACACCTTC. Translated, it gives CASSPSPDSSYGYTF.

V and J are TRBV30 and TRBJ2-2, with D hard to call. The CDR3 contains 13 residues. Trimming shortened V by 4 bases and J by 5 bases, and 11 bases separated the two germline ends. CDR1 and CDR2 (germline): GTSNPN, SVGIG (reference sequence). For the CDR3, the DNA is TGTGCCTGGACCTCCGAGGAAACCGGGGAGCTGTTTTTT. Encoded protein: CAWTSEETGELFF.

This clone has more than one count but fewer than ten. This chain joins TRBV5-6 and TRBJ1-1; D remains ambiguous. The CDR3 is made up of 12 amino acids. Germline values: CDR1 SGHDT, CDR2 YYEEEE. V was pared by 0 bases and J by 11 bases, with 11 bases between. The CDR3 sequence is CASSLARKSAFF. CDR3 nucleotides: TGTGCCAGCAGCTTGGCCAGGAAGAGCGCTTTCTTT.

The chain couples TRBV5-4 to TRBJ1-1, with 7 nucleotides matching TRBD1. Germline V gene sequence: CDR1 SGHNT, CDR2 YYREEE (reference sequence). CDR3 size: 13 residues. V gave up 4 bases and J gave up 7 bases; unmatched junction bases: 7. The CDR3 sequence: CASSGGQRGEAFF. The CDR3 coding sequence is TGTGCCAGCAGCGGGGGACAGAGGGGTGAAGCTTTCTTT. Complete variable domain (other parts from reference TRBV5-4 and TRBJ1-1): ETGVTQSPTHLIKTRGQQVTLRCSSQSGHNTVSWYQQALGQGPQFIFQYYREEENGRGNFPPRFSGLQFPNYSSELNVNALELDDSALYLCASSGGQRGEAFFGQGTRLTVV.

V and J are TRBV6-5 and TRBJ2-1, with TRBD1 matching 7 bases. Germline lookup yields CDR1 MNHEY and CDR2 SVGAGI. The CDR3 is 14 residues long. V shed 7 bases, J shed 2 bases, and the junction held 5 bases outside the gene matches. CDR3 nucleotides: TGTGCCAGCACCAACAGGGGCCCCTACAATGAGCAGTTCTTC. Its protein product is CASTNRGPYNEQFF.

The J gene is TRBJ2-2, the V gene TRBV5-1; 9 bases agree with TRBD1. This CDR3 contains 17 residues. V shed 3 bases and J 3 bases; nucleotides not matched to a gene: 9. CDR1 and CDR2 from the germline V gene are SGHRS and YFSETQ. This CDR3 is CASSSDRGDLYTGELFF. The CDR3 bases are TGCGCCAGCAGCTCGGACAGGGGTGATCTCTACACCGGGGAGCTGTTTTTT. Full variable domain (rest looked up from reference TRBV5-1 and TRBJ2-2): KAGVTQTPRYLIKTRGQQVTLSCSPISGHRSVSWYQQTPGQGLQFLFEYFSETQRNKGNFPGRFSGRQFSNSRSEMNVSTLELGDSALYLCASSSDRGDLYTGELFFGEGSRLTVL.

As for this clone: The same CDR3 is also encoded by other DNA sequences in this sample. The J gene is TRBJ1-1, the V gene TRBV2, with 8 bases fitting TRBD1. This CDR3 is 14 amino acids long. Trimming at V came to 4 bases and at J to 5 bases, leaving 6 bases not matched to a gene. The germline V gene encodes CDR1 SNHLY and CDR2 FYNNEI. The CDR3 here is CASSVGQGGTEAFF. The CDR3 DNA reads TGTGCCAGCAGTGTCGGACAGGGAGGGACTGAAGCTTTCTTT.

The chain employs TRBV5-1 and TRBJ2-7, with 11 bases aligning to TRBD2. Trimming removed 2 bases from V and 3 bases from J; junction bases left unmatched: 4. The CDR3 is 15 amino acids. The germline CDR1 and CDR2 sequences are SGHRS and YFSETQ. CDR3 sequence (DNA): TGCGCCAGCAGCTTACCGACTAGCGGGAACTACGAGCAGTACTTC. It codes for CASSLPTSGNYEQYF. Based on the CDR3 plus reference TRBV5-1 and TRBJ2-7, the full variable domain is KAGVTQTPRYLIKTRGQQVTLSCSPISGHRSVSWYQQTPGQGLQFLFEYFSETQRNKGNFPGRFSGRQFSNSRSEMNVSTLELGDSALYLCASSLPTSGNYEQYFGPGTRLTVT.

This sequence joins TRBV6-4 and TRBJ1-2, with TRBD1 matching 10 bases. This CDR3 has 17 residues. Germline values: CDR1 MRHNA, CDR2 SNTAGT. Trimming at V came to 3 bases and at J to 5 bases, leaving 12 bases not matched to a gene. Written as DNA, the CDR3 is TGTGCCAGCAGTGAGGGACAGGGGCCGAACCGACCATATGGCTACACCTTC. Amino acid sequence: CASSEGQGPNRPYGYTF.

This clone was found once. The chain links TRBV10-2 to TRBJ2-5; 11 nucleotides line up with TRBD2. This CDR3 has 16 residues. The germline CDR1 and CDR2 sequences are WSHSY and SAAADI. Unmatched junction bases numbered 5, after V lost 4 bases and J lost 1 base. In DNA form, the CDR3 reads TGCGCCAGCAGTGTTAGCGGGGGGGCCGGCCAAGAGACCCAGTACTTC. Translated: CASSVSGGAGQETQYF.

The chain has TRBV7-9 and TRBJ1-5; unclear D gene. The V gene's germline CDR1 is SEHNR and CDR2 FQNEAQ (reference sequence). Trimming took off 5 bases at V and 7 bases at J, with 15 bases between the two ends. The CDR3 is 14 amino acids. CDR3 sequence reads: CASSQTSPGQPQHF. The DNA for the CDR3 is TGTGCCAGCAGCCAGACTTCTCCGGGGCAGCCCCAGCATTTT.

Here the CDR3 DNA reads TGTGCCAGCAGCTCCTCGGGACAGGGCGTTAATGAAAAACTGTTTTTT. It translates to CASSSSGQGVNEKLFF. The chain has TRBV13 and TRBJ1-4; 9 bases line up with TRBD1. The V and J ends lost 4 bases and 4 bases, in that order; junction bases with no gene match: 7. The CDR3 totals 16 residues. Looked up from germline, CDR1 is PRHDT and CDR2 is FYEKMQ (reference sequence).